The rows below give T cell receptor beta chains drawn from one sample of a study of blood T cell repertoires in COVID-19. The method was immunoSEQ multiplex PCR; TCRdb's version includes in-frame clones alone and lacks a portion of them. This table holds some 250,000 clones, roughly 86% found once. Sequenced material: peripheral blood. The source is a young woman who had recovered from COVID-19. CDR3s include the opening cysteine and the closing phenylalanine or tryptophan. Fields, in order: J gene, clone size, D gene, V gene, CDR3 protein, CDR3 DNA. A D gene is named only where the DNA matches it firmly. Clone size is stated in some rows and not others, as once, few, many or a class when expanded.

j_call: TRBJ1-6; clone_size: many; d_call: TRBD1; v_call: TRBV2; cdr3_aa: CASRGTGSPLHF; cdr3_nt: TGTGCCAGCAGGGGGACAGGTTCACCCCTCCACTTT
j_call: TRBJ2-1; clone_size: .; d_call: TRBD2; v_call: TRBV2; cdr3_aa: CASSDPNTSGGAGNEQFF; cdr3_nt: TGTGCCAGCAGTGACCCAAATACTAGCGGGGGGGCGGGCAATGAGCAGTTCTTC
j_call: TRBJ1-2; clone_size: .; d_call: .; v_call: TRBV5-1; cdr3_aa: CASSPRGNGYTF; cdr3_nt: TGCGCCAGCAGCCCCCGGGGGAACGGCTACACCTTC
j_call: TRBJ2-2; clone_size: .; d_call: .; v_call: TRBV6-5; cdr3_aa: CASSSRAFSRPGELFF; cdr3_nt: TGTGCCAGCAGTTCTCGAGCTTTTAGCCGTCCCGGGGAGCTGTTTTTT
j_call: TRBJ2-1; clone_size: .; d_call: .; v_call: TRBV7-2; cdr3_aa: CASSPSSSDEQFF; cdr3_nt: TGTGCCAGCAGCCCGTCTAGCTCCGATGAGCAGTTCTTC
j_call: TRBJ1-3; clone_size: .; d_call: TRBD1; v_call: TRBV11-2; cdr3_aa: CASRPSRDRGPGNTIYF; cdr3_nt: TGTGCCAGCAGACCGTCCCGGGACAGGGGGCCTGGAAACACCATATATTTT
j_call: TRBJ2-5; clone_size: .; d_call: .; v_call: TRBV10-2; cdr3_aa: CASSEWSVGEEDQETQYF; cdr3_nt: TGCGCCAGCAGTGAGTGGAGTGTGGGGGAGGAAGACCAAGAGACCCAGTACTTC
j_call: TRBJ2-7; clone_size: .; d_call: .; v_call: TRBV28; cdr3_aa: CASSSLQGEQYF; cdr3_nt: TGTGCCAGCAGCTCACTCCAGGGCGAGCAGTACTTC
j_call: TRBJ2-1; clone_size: .; d_call: TRBD2; v_call: TRBV6-2/TRBV6-3; cdr3_aa: CASSKPGGAAEQFF; cdr3_nt: TGTGCCAGCAGTAAACCCGGGGGGGCGGCTGAGCAGTTCTTC
j_call: TRBJ2-5; clone_size: .; d_call: TRBD2; v_call: TRBV27; cdr3_aa: CASSYQGLAQETQYF; cdr3_nt: TGTGCCAGCAGTTACCAGGGACTAGCACAAGAGACCCAGTACTTC
j_call: TRBJ1-2; clone_size: once; d_call: .; v_call: TRBV29-1; cdr3_aa: CSVEAGELNYGYTF; cdr3_nt: TGCAGCGTTGAGGCGGGGGAACTCAACTATGGCTACACCTTC
j_call: TRBJ2-5; clone_size: .; d_call: TRBD2; v_call: TRBV5-1; cdr3_aa: CASSLEAGGWWTQYF; cdr3_nt: TGCGCCAGCAGCTTGGAAGCGGGGGGGTGGTGGACCCAGTACTTC
j_call: TRBJ2-5; clone_size: .; d_call: TRBD2; v_call: TRBV4-2; cdr3_aa: CASSQGTSGGSQETQYF; cdr3_nt: TGTGCCAGCAGCCAAGGGACTAGCGGGGGTTCCCAAGAGACCCAGTACTTC
j_call: TRBJ2-3; clone_size: once; d_call: TRBD2; v_call: TRBV11-1; cdr3_aa: CASSDRTSGTDTQYF; cdr3_nt: TGTGCCAGCAGCGATAGGACTAGCGGCACAGATACGCAGTATTTT
j_call: TRBJ2-1; clone_size: .; d_call: .; v_call: TRBV13; cdr3_aa: CASSPRAVPGGNEQFF; cdr3_nt: TGTGCCAGCAGCCCCCGCGCTGTCCCTGGCGGAAATGAGCAGTTCTTC
j_call: TRBJ2-1; clone_size: .; d_call: .; v_call: TRBV7-9; cdr3_aa: CASSLTGGNGWQFF; cdr3_nt: TGTGCCAGCAGCTTAACGGGCGGGAATGGGTGGCAGTTCTTC
j_call: TRBJ2-2; clone_size: .; d_call: TRBD1; v_call: TRBV9; cdr3_aa: CASSATGGNTGELFF; cdr3_nt: TGTGCCAGCAGCGCGACAGGGGGCAACACCGGGGAGCTGTTTTTT